This passage covers 9 T cell receptor beta chains from one sample sequenced in a study of blood T cell repertoires in COVID-19 (dated by TCRdb to the early 2020s). Library construction relied on the immunoSEQ multiplex PCR assay. This immuneACCESS table, as held by TCRdb, lists in-frame sequences with V and J called but not all clones. Of the missing ones, under half trace to an unresolved V gene in checked studies; the others have no known cause. Present in this sample are about 300,000 clones, around 84% of which were seen just once. Roughly 1.3% of the sample is held by the ten biggest clonotypes. Input material: peripheral blood. The receptors originated from an older man with acute or convalescent COVID-19.

The V gene is TRBV18, the J gene TRBJ2-7, with D possibly matching TRBD2 (6 bases). Trimming took 2 bases from V and 7 from J, leaving 12 bases between them. There are 13 residues in the CDR3. Per germline, CDR1 KGHSH and CDR2 LQKENI. The CDR3 DNA is TGTGCCAGCTCACCATCGGGGGTCCGGGAGCAGTACTTC. The encoded protein is CASSPSGVREQYF.

This clone was seen at least ten times. The V gene is TRBV24-1, the J gene TRBJ2-2; TRBD1 matches 8 bases. Trimming removed 5 bases from V and 5 bases from J; junction bases left unmatched: 6. This CDR3 comprises 15 residues. Germline values: CDR1 KGHDR, CDR2 SFDVKD. CDR3 nucleotide sequence: TGTGCCACCAGTGCCCCACGGACAGGGACCGGGGAGCTGTTTTTT. It codes for CATSAPRTGTGELFF.

The table lists this clone with a few counts. The chain links TRBV5-1 to TRBJ1-1; 8 nucleotides line up with TRBD1. Per germline, CDR1 SGHRS and CDR2 YFSETQ. Unmatched junction bases numbered 7, after V lost 0 bases and J lost 0 bases. The CDR3 is 17 amino acids. CDR3 coding DNA: TGCGCCAGCAGCTTGGCCAGGGGGCGCGTAATGAACACTGAAGCTTTCTTT. Its protein product is CASSLARGRVMNTEAFF.

This clone appeared many times. The CDR3 DNA is TGTGCCAGCAGTTTAGAGCAGGTTGGCTACACCTTC. As protein: CASSLEQVGYTF. The chain employs TRBV12-3 or TRBV12-4 and TRBJ1-2; D not resolved. The CDR3 spans 12 residues. V was clipped by 1 base and J by 7 bases, with 7 bases between them.

Concerning this clone: Other nucleotide sequences from this sample produce the same CDR3. V usage is TRBV9 and J usage is TRBJ2-2; the D gene is possibly TRBD1 (5 bases). This CDR3 is built from 15 residues. CDR1 and CDR2 from the germline V gene are SGDLS and YYNGEE. V shed 0 bases and J shed 2 bases, with 8 bases lying between them. In nucleotides, the CDR3 is TGTGCCAGCAGCGTAGGACAGACCAACACCGGGGAGCTGTTTTTT. It encodes CASSVGQTNTGELFF.

This clone was found a few times. V and J are TRBV7-2 and TRBJ2-1, with 8 bases aligning to TRBD2. V was pared by 5 bases and J by 0 bases, with 3 bases of the junction left unmatched. The CDR3 length is 15 residues. Per germline, CDR1 SGHTA and CDR2 FQGNSA. In DNA form, the CDR3 reads TGTGCCAGCAGCCGCAGCGGGAGCTCCTACAATGAGCAGTTCTTC. This sequence encodes CASSRSGSSYNEQFF.

This clone was seen once. The chain has TRBV25-1 and TRBJ1-4; D is uncertain. Trimming left V 7 bases short and J 7 bases short, with 13 bases between. Germline V gene data show CDR1 as MGHDK and CDR2 as SYGVNS. The CDR3 loop spans 13 amino acids. CDR3 DNA: TGTGCCAGCATCCCGGGAAACAGTGAAAAACTGTTTTTT. Protein product: CASIPGNSEKLFF.

The J gene is TRBJ2-7, the V gene TRBV9, with TRBD2 matching 13 bases. The CDR3 sequence is 16 residues long. Germline values: CDR1 SGDLS, CDR2 YYNGEE. The V gene end was trimmed by 4 bases and the J gene end by 7 bases; junction bases not matched to a gene: 11. CDR3 protein: CASSTGLAGAYVEQYF. The CDR3 bases are TGTGCCAGCAGCACCGGACTAGCGGGGGCCTACGTGGAGCAGTACTTC.

This clone was counted between two and nine times. The V gene is TRBV5-1, the J gene TRBJ1-1; weak D call: TRBD1 (5 bases). V lost 6 bases, J lost 1 base, and 19 bases lay in between. This CDR3 comprises 16 residues. Germline loops: CDR1 SGHRS, CDR2 YFSETQ. Written as DNA, the CDR3 is TGCGCCAGCACCCGGGACGGACTACGATCGAACACTGAAGCTTTCTTT. It codes for CASTRDGLRSNTEAFF.